These T cell receptor beta chains were read from a single sample in a study of long-term antiretroviral therapy in people with HIV. Method: immunoSEQ multiplex PCR; TCRdb's copy keeps in-frame clones and lacks some. The sample lists tens of thousands of clones; 85% were seen once. Sequenced here: unsorted PBMCs, sampled around 2.7 years before starting antiretroviral therapy. The receptors here all came from a woman aged 30 to 39 with HIV. The CDR3 runs from the conserved cysteine through the conserved F or W. The D gene is left open where the match is weak. Expanded clones are given a class, and other clones once, few, many or no size at all.

>14|-|TRBV19|-|TRBJ1-2
CASRRDTLNYGYTF
TGTGCCAGCCGTCGGGACACCCTTAACTATGGCTACACCTTC
>14|-|TRBV29-1|TRBD1|TRBJ1-1
CSVLVRGRNAEAFF
TGCAGCGTTCTCGTCAGGGGGCGTAACGCTGAAGCTTTCTTT
>13|-|TRBV7-3|-|TRBJ1-1
CASSPAGGGRAFF
TGTGCCAGCAGCCCCGCGGGGGGTGGTAGAGCTTTCTTT
>14|-|TRBV5-1|TRBD1|TRBJ2-5
CASSYETGQETQYF
TGCGCCAGCAGCTACGAGACAGGGCAAGAGACCCAGTACTTC
>15|-|TRBV4-2|-|TRBJ1-3
CASSRRGDSGNTIYF
TGTGCCAGCAGCCGAAGGGGGGACTCTGGAAACACCATATATTTT
>16|-|TRBV6-6|TRBD2|TRBJ2-5
CASSPGGLGIRETQYF
TGTGCCAGCAGCCCCGGGGGGTTGGGGATTCGAGAGACCCAGTACTTC
>14|once|TRBV5-1|-|TRBJ2-3
CASSLGQITDTQYF
TGCGCCAGCAGCTTGGGACAGATCACAGATACGCAGTATTTT
>15|medium-sized|TRBV13|TRBD2|TRBJ2-1
CASSSTSGGRDEQFF
TGTGCCAGCAGCTCGACTAGCGGGGGGCGGGATGAGCAGTTCTTC
>15|-|TRBV19|-|TRBJ2-2
CASSIPGIHTGELFF
TGTGCCAGTAGTATTCCTGGCATACACACCGGGGAGCTGTTTTTT
>15|-|TRBV5-1|TRBD1|TRBJ1-6
CASQGGAGQGSPLHF
TGCGCCAGTCAAGGGGGCGCGGGTCAGGGTTCACCCCTCCACTTT
>15|-|TRBV5-1|TRBD2|TRBJ2-7
CASSSTGLNIYEQYF
TGCGCCAGTTCTTCAACGGGACTAAATATCTACGAGCAGTACTTC
>16|-|TRBV11-2|-|TRBJ1-6
CASGPLQGPGNSPLHF
TGTGCCAGCGGCCCTCTACAGGGCCCGGGTAATTCACCCCTCCACTTT
>13|-|TRBV19|TRBD1|TRBJ2-7
CATSRDRGIEQYF
TGTGCCACCTCGCGGGACAGGGGCATCGAGCAGTACTTC
>15|-|TRBV19|-|TRBJ1-2
CASSTNGIPNHGYTF
TGTGCCAGTAGTACTAACGGGATCCCCAACCATGGCTACACCTTC
>16|-|TRBV10-3|TRBD2|TRBJ2-2
CAISDSGTSPSGELFF
TGTGCCATCAGTGATTCCGGGACTAGCCCGAGCGGGGAGCTGTTTTTT
>14|-|TRBV10-3|TRBD2|TRBJ2-1
CAISEAGRVDEQFF
TGTGCCATCAGTGAGGCGGGGAGGGTTGATGAGCAGTTCTTC
>18|-|TRBV11-2|TRBD1|TRBJ1-6
CASSLDPRTGGFNSPLHF
TGTGCCAGCAGCTTAGACCCTAGGACAGGGGGGTTTAATTCACCCCTCCACTTT
>13|once|TRBV10-2|TRBD2|TRBJ2-1
CASRQRGLGEQFF
TGCGCCAGCCGCCAGCGGGGCCTGGGGGAGCAGTTCTTC
>15|-|TRBV2|-|TRBJ1-1
CASIHRGGFRTEAFF
TGTGCCAGCATACATAGAGGGGGGTTTAGAACTGAAGCTTTCTTT